The entry below describes one T cell receptor (beta chain). This record comes from a study of Graves' ophthalmopathy and Graves' hyperthyroidism. The germline V gene encodes CDR1 KGHDR and CDR2 SFDVKD. The V and J ends lost 3 bases and 0 bases respectively, with 8 bases between them. This CDR3 is built from 15 residues. Excluded: other autoimmune disease, uncontrolled infection, pregnancy or lactation. Diagnostic conclusions were grounded in clinical symptoms, serum thyroxine, TRAb, thyroid ultrasound and orbital computed tomography. Amplifying from RNA transcripts, the study obtained TCR beta CDR3 regions. First-round RT-PCR employed HTBI primers, with a second-round multiplex PCR after it. MiXCR, run by TCRdb on the multiplex PCR reads, gives a single entry per CDR3 protein. The data contain around 660,000 distinct CDR3 sequences, about 38% of them singletons.

What was sequenced was peripheral blood. The sequence came from an adult man with Graves' ophthalmopathy. V gene TRBV24-1 combines with J gene TRBJ1-5, with D maybe TRBD1 (5 bases). The CDR3 reads CATSDAQDSNQPQHF. The CDR3 DNA is TGTGCCACCAGTGATGCACAGGATAGCAATCAGCCCCAGCATTTT.